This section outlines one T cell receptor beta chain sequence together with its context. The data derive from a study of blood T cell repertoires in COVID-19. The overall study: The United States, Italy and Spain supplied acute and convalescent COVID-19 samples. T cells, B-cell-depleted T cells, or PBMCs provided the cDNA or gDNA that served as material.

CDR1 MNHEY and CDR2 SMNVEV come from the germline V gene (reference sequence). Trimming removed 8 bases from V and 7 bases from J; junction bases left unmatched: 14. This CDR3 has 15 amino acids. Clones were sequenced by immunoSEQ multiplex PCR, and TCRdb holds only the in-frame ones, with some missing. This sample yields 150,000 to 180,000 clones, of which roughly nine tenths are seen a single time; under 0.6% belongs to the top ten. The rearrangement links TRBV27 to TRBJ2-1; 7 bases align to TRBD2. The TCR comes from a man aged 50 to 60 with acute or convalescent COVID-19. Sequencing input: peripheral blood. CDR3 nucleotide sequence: TGTGCCAGCTCCCCTGGGCAGCGGGGAGGAAATGAGCAGTTCTTC. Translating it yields CASSPGQRGGNEQFF.